This T cell receptor (beta chain) was identified in a study of T cell responses to AZD1222 COVID-19 vaccine. Broader study findings: Donors skewed white British and female; clonal diversity was possibly underestimated. In the spike-specific TCR repertoire, nearly half reportedly target unmutated variant regions.

Data came from immunoSEQ multiplex PCR; TCRdb stores just in-frame clones and leaves some out. The sample includes 180,000 or so clones, approximately 90% of them seen just once. Germline loops: CDR1 MDHEN, CDR2 SYDVKM. V lost 2 bases and J 5 bases, leaving 6 bases between the germline ends. This CDR3 comprises 12 residues. With regard to this clone: Antigen specificity is unknown.

The rearrangement links TRBV28 to TRBJ2-5; D is undetermined. This receptor was taken from an adult who received the AZD1222 COVID-19 vaccine. The sequencing used peripheral blood, collected 28 days after the second AZD1222 dose. This CDR3 reads CASSLGWETQYF. The CDR3 nucleotides read TGTGCCAGCAGTTTAGGTTGGGAGACCCAGTACTTC.